The TCR beta chain described here comes from a study of blood T cell repertoires in COVID-19 (dated by TCRdb to about 2020). In the study overall: Collaborator samples came from the United States, Italy and Spain and covered acute and convalescent phases of COVID-19. The material from the prospective study consisted of cDNA or gDNA derived from T cells, B-cell-depleted T cells, or PBMCs. Subjects who had been exposed to COVID-19, were actively infected with it, or had recovered from it provided the deeply sampled blood TCRbeta repertoires that made up the dataset. The repertoires were made available in a free public database intended to serve as a resource for research on the immune response to SARS-CoV-2. The samples were drawn from two sources: the first 160 participants of the ongoing ImmuneRACE study, and 1,200 or so subjects contributed by 6 global collaborators. The sample metadata nearly always contained a de-identified subject ID, COVID-19 status, age in years and sex. Where available, HLA class I and class II types were obtained from metadata supplied by the sample provider rather than from assay-based typing.

Study-wide findings and limitations: The amount of clinical and demographic metadata varied by source and participant and was provided uncurated.

TCRbeta CDR3 regions were amplified from genomic DNA using the immunoSEQ Assay, a bias-controlled multiplex PCR. As for how the authors treated the data: Within the assay, amplification of reference gene primers was used to estimate how many nucleated cells each sample contained. To quantify the absolute abundance of each unique TCRbeta CDR3 rearrangement, sequence reads were collapsed and filtered. Productive Simpson clonality was computed per sample as the square root of Simpson's diversity index over productive rearrangements. TCRdb limited this immuneACCESS table to in-frame rearrangements with V and J called. A share of clones is missing; checked studies link under half to unresolved V genes, and the rest is unexplained. D and trimming come from the DNA, and the V and J calls and clone size come from that table. The sample table records about 98,000 clones; around 87% of these occur just once. The top ten clones comprise 3% of the sample.

Each collaborating institution followed its own protocols to collect whole blood in K2EDTA tubes. For TCRbeta analysis, collaborators shipped samples as frozen whole blood, isolated PBMCs, or DNA extracted from either of those sample types. With regard to this clone: What this receptor recognizes is not known. Nothing much larger sits one base from this clone, and base qualities are not available.

Measured from the cysteine to the phenylalanine, the CDR3 is 15 residues long. The kept DNA is CDR3 alone, 45 bases in frame from the first base. The junction shows trimming of 6 bases on V and 5 bases on J, and the gene matches do not reach 6 bases of it. In the germline V gene, CDR1 corresponds to SGHTA and CDR2 to FQGNSA. The chain uses TRBV7-2 and TRBJ2-2, and 10 junctional nucleotides match TRBD2. The source material was peripheral blood. The source is a man aged 45-65 years with active or convalescent COVID-19. The CDR3 region has the sequence CASRGTSARTGELFF. The nucleotide sequence reads TGTGCCAGCAGGGGGACTAGCGCTAGGACCGGGGAGCTGTTTTTT.